This T cell receptor (beta chain) was identified in a study of cytomegalovirus exposure and HLA in healthy donors (dated by TCRdb to the late 2010s). Regarding the study in general: In an earlier analysis of about 560 of the donors, roughly 300 Gb of sequence data and 90 million to 120 million unique TCR beta sequences from roughly 200 million T cells were reported. Of the roughly 400 genotyped donors, 70% to 90% were placed in the genetic ancestry cluster associated with self-reported Caucasian donors. An earlier analysis of 587 of the donors used high-throughput TCR beta sequencing to judge whether each TCR beta V gene segment behaved as functional or pseudogenic. A later analysis re-analyzed previously published TCR beta repertoires from 650 to 800 donors and added high-resolution HLA genotyping to study TCR occurrence patterns. Genome-wide SNP genotypes for about 65% of the roughly 670 donors were used in a later genetic analysis, which treated that subset as a discovery cohort. An early release covering about 600 HLA-typed donors comprised about 300 gigabases of sequencing data and around 86 million unique TCR sequences. Among some 400 genotyped donors of the cohort, an average of roughly 230,000 unique TCR beta nucleotide sequences was sequenced per donor, of which about 20% were non-productive. The number of typed donors differed by locus: roughly 620-640 for A, B, C, DRB1 and DQB1; some 500 for DQA1; some 610 for DPA1; and about 450 for DPB1. All discovery cohort repertoires had been generated using a single sequencing platform. In the later analysis, no new phenotypic data were used to find candidate immune exposures; instead, reliance was placed on TCR beta sequences and their occurrence across donors. Because of strong linkage in the cohort, roughly 5 DR-DQ haplotypes were treated as single units for association and clustering. Class I and class II HLA loci were covered by the typing at four-digit resolution. To predict cytomegalovirus infection status, the study brought together high-throughput TCR immunosequencing, statistical association of individual TCRs with disease status, and machine learning. Using immunosequencing, the study profiled T cell repertoires from about 620 subjects and related those repertoires to cytomegalovirus serostatus. A separate validation cohort of 90 to 150 different subjects was used in addition to the roughly 620-subject first cohort. The study aimed to test whether cataloging public T cell receptors could reveal signatures of past pathogen exposure. Donor age, sex, ethnicity and CMV serostatus were compiled alongside the repertoire data. Findings and caveats that apply to the study as a whole: A further reported finding was that TCR beta sequences accurately predicted the HLA-A and HLA-B alleles for most subjects in the first cohort. When HLA alleles, especially DR and DQ, strongly co-occurred, attributing TCR associations to individual alleles was difficult. The sequencing pipeline was judged likely to have produced a cluster of highly shared sequence variants as a technical artifact. Across donors, most TCR sequences were observed very rarely, whereas some public TCRs were present in many individuals. In a later analysis, HLA-associated TCR beta chains were found to be more clonally expanded and to have lower generation probabilities than equally common non-associated chains. The presence/absence analyses assumed that sequencing depth was roughly uniform across donors, and that assumption may not be true. In vitro tests confirmed that a few of the cytomegalovirus-associated TCR beta chains recognize cytomegalovirus antigens. Specific HLA alleles were associated with 15,000 to 20,000 TCR beta sequences at a false discovery rate of 0.05 in a later analysis. A later genetic analysis associated a missense DCLRE1C variant with V-gene and J-gene trimming of TCR beta chains, and an independent cohort replicated the association. Compared with the approximately 600-donor mean, donors in an Asian-associated ancestry cluster had fewer N-insertions in productive TCRs, according to a later genetic analysis. A later analysis found that most CMV-associated TCR beta chains appeared HLA-restricted, with HLA associations seemingly driven largely by CMV exposure. In a later analysis, TCR association rates were found to vary across HLA loci, with the most associated TCRs seen for DRB1 alleles and the fewest for HLA-C alleles. The study gave a list of 150 to 200 TCR beta chains associated with cytomegalovirus. The cohort was sequenced for TCR beta chains only, and without alpha or paired-chain data the features that could be detected were limited. The classifier was reported to diagnose cytomegalovirus status with high specificity and sensitivity in both the original and validation cohorts. CMV serostatus was the only immune exposure information available for the cohort. Correlated functional status among segregating V segments might reflect linkage disequilibrium, but an unknown experimental factor could not be ruled out. According to a later analysis, parvovirus B19, influenza, CMV and Epstein-Barr virus appeared linked to several top co-occurrence clusters. The earlier analysis of 587 of the donors excluded 15 to 20 rarely observed V segments, including chromosome 9 orphons, because counts were too low. Because HLA typing was missing for some donors at each locus, association tests included only the typed subset. Broadly in line with IMGT annotations, most TCR beta V segments showed up in productive rearrangements about 87% or about 30% of the time in an earlier analysis of 450 to 600 of the donors. It was suggested by the authors that the approach could potentially be generalized to other disease states and immunological phenotypes.

In total, over 600 healthy bone marrow donors made up the cohort. All cohort members were sampled while nominally healthy, although unrecorded immune exposures were likely present. The donor was CMV seronegative and belonged to the group of 352 seronegative cohort members. A peripheral blood sample was collected from each donor, and TCR beta sequencing was performed on peripheral blood mononuclear cells. The Qiagen DNeasy Blood Extraction Kit was used to extract genomic DNA from the blood cell samples. Receptor libraries were prepared by the immunoSEQ multiplex PCR assay. For the multiplex PCR, a mixture combining 60 forward primers for TCR Vbeta segments and 13 reverse primers for TCR Jbeta segments was used. A multiplex PCR assay on genomic DNA amplified the CDR3 region of rearranged TCR beta genes. On the Illumina HiSeq System, the amplified TCR beta libraries were sequenced as 87-base-pair reads. Per the original workflow: A later analysis counted approximately 76 million unique TCR beta chains across the 690 or so repertoires, and 10 million to 12 million of these chains were shared by at least two donors. Raw reads were error-corrected and collapsed into unique sequences by a nearest-neighbor algorithm in which closely related sequences were merged to remove PCR and sequencing errors. Alignment of CDR3 sequences to IMGT reference sequences was used to assign V, D and J gene segments. For a sequence to be retained, a match of at least six nucleotides to both a V gene segment and a J gene segment was required. Rearrangements were classified as productive when the CDR3 lacked stop codons and remained in frame with V and J, and all other rearrangements were classified as non-productive. Following IMGT convention, CDR3 was defined as the stretch from the second conserved V-encoded cysteine up to the conserved J-encoded phenylalanine. The earlier analysis of about 610 of the donors excluded any sequence lacking an unambiguous match to a single V gene segment. An earlier analysis of a few hundred of the donors classified V segments as functional when productive rearrangements were above 56.7% and as segregating when the standard deviation between donors was above 5%. A statistical classification framework was built to diagnose cytomegalovirus status from the catalog of TCR beta chain sequences. A later analysis assigned V and J genes by comparing TCR nucleotide sequences with IMGT/GENE-DB human TR gene sequences. A later analysis assigned CDR3 sequences and most-parsimonious VDJ recombination scenarios with the TCRdist pipeline. In a later analysis, every TCR beta chain was defined by the combination of its CDR3 amino acid sequence and its V-gene family, and reads without a unique V-gene family were dropped. To address suspected cross-contamination and a sequencing artifact, a later analysis removed a few hundred highly shared, low-generation-probability nucleotide sequences. For each public chain, a later analysis derived a clonal expansion index from normalized ranks of inferred template counts within each repertoire. In a later analysis, generation probabilities were computed using a VDJ recombination model fitted to out-of-frame rearrangements, and the results were checked against IGoR. A later analysis scored TCR-TCR, TCR-HLA and TCR-CMV co-occurrence with hypergeometric tests, applying a repertoire-size bias correction to TCR pairs. In a later analysis, false discovery rates were estimated by permuting HLA or CMV assignments 20 times. In a later analysis, co-occurring TCRs were grouped using DBSCAN, and TCRdist sequence similarity was added for clustering within HLA-allele-positive subsets. Co-occurrence clustering excluded repertoires with fewer than 30,000 or more than 120,000 public chains, plus five with anomalous nucleotide sharing. TCRdb obtained this table from immuneACCESS and retained in-frame rearrangements with V and J assigned. These tables miss some clones; where compared with another copy, unresolved V genes account for less than half of the shortfall, and the remainder is unexplained. V and J calls plus clone size are reproduced from that table; the DNA served to infer D and trimming. The sample profile shows approximately 170,000 clones; 70% to 80% of them were found once. The ten largest account for roughly 1.6% of the sample.

Comment on this clone: Its binding antigen is unknown. Base quality data are lacking; no much larger clone is found one base away.

This TCR was recovered from a middle-aged man in good health and CMV-seronegative. The sample was PBMCs.

DNA sequence: TGTGCCTGGAGGGGGACAGGGCTCACCGGGGAGCTGTTTTTT. Its protein reads: CAWRGTGLTGELFF. The chain uses TRBV30 and TRBJ2-2, with 9 bases aligning to TRBD1. The CDR3, cysteine through phenylalanine, is 14 amino acids long. Only CDR3 DNA is held: 42 bases, read in frame from base 1. For CDR1 and CDR2, the germline V gene (reference sequence) lists GTSNPN and SVGIG. The germline V end is reduced by 3 bases and the J end by 4 bases; junction bases left unmatched: 3. Full variable domain (CDR3 extended with the reference TRBV30 and TRBJ2-2 proteins): SQTIHQWPATLVQPVGSPLSLECTVEGTSNPNLYWYRQAAGRGLQLLFYSVGIGQISSEVPQNLSASRPQDRQFILSSKKLLLSDSGFYLCAWRGTGLTGELFFGEGSRLTVL.